This entry lists 3 T cell receptor delta chains sequenced from one sample in a study of DNA immune sequencing with unique molecular identifiers. A 32-plex genomic DNA assay used primers for all 8 TRDV and 4 TRDJ genes. A 12-nucleotide UMI was added during approximately 3 barcoding PCR cycles before adapter PCR. TCRdb re-identified clones in the multiplex PCR reads via CATT. The sample records approximately 2,500 delta-chain clones, roughly 14% being singletons. The specimen was gamma-delta T cells from PBMCs. Every receptor here comes from a human donor in good health.

By share, this clone ranks as medium-sized. The chain recombines TRDV2 with TRDJ1; 8 positions match TRDD3. This CDR3 comprises 18 residues. V trimming: 0 bases; J trimming: 4 bases; junction bases outside the gene matches: 15. The germline V gene has CDR1 GEAIGNYY and CDR2 EKD. CDR3 sequence (DNA): TGTGCCTGTGACACCGCTAGTACTGGGGGTCCGATACACGATAAACTCATCTTT. This translates into CACDTASTGGPIHDKLIF.

This clone turned up a few times. A read error is likely here: a far larger clone is one base away. V usage is TRDV2 and J usage is TRDJ1; TRDD3 is a possible D gene (6 bases). The CDR3 runs 19 residues. Per the germline V gene, CDR1 is GEAIGNYY and CDR2 is EKD. V gave up 0 bases and J gave up 0 bases, with 22 bases separating them. CDR3 sequence: CACDTVHVWGSPYTDKLIF. Written as DNA, the CDR3 is TGTGCCTGTGACACCGTTCACGTGTGGGGGTCCCCGTACACCGATAAACTCATCTTT.

Concerning this clone: A far larger clone is just one base off, so this is likely a read error. Other nucleotide sequences in the sample specify the same CDR3. The chain employs TRDV2 and TRDJ1, with 8 bases lining up with TRDD3. CDR3 length equals 18 residues. Germline assignment: CDR1 GEAIGNYY and CDR2 EKD. The CDR3 coding sequence is TGTGCCTGTGACCCCGTACTGGGGGCCAATATTTACACTGATAAACTCATCTTT. As protein: CACDPVLGANIYTDKLIF.